This is a list of T cell receptor beta chains from one sample in a study of blood T cell repertoires in COVID-19. This table comes from immunoSEQ multiplex PCR, and its TCRdb copy is limited to in-frame clones, with some not included. Among fewer than 350,000 clones, roughly 89% were seen once, and the ten largest hold about 1.7%. The sample was PBMCs or T cells enriched from blood (not recorded which). These receptors all stem from a woman aged 18-35 years with acute COVID-19. Both conserved end residues are part of each CDR3. A D gene is named only where the DNA matches it firmly. Clone size appears in some rows only: once, few, many, or a class for an expanded clone.

V gene	J gene	D gene	clone size	CDR3 protein	CDR3 DNA
TRBV5-4	TRBJ1-1	NA	NA	CASSLAGKSLEAFF	TGTGCCAGCAGCTTGGCAGGAAAATCCCTAGAAGCTTTCTTT
TRBV11-2	TRBJ2-7	NA	once	CASSLDRSYEQYF	TGTGCCAGCAGCTTAGACCGCTCCTACGAGCAGTACTTC
TRBV18	TRBJ2-7	NA	NA	CASSSSPTRSYEQYF	TGTGCCAGCTCCTCATCCCCCACACGCTCCTACGAGCAGTACTTC
TRBV12-3/TRBV12-4	TRBJ1-1	NA	NA	CASTLTGNTEAFF	TGTGCCAGCACCTTGACAGGGAACACTGAAGCTTTCTTT
TRBV5-4	TRBJ1-1	TRBD1	NA	CASSLNPTGVTEAFF	TGTGCCAGCAGCTTAAATCCGACAGGGGTCACTGAAGCTTTCTTT
TRBV3-1/TRBV3-2	TRBJ1-4	TRBD1	NA	CASSQAGQGRGNEKLFF	TGTGCCAGCAGCCAAGCGGGACAGGGGAGAGGTAATGAAAAACTGTTTTTT
TRBV30	TRBJ2-1	NA	once	CAWNRIADEQFF	TGTGCCTGGAACCGTATAGCGGATGAGCAGTTCTTC
TRBV28	TRBJ2-2	TRBD2	NA	CASSLYGSGSDTGELFF	TGTGCCAGCAGTTTGTATGGTAGCGGGAGCGACACCGGGGAGCTGTTTTTT
TRBV11-2	TRBJ1-4	NA	NA	CASSTQRWDRLFF	TGTGCCAGCAGCACACAGCGGTGGGATAGACTGTTTTTT
TRBV10-1	TRBJ2-7	NA	NA	CASSASETYEQYF	TGCGCCAGCAGTGCTAGCGAGACCTACGAGCAGTACTTC
TRBV5-8	TRBJ1-6	TRBD1	NA	CASRKTGTAYNSPLHF	TGTGCCAGCAGGAAAACCGGGACAGCCTATAATTCACCCCTCCACTTT
TRBV6-5	TRBJ1-2	NA	NA	CASSYSSDRNYGYTF	TGTGCCAGCAGTTACTCGTCCGACAGAAACTATGGCTACACCTTC
TRBV12-3/TRBV12-4	TRBJ1-2	NA	once	CASSFADYGYTF	TGTGCCAGCAGTTTTGCAGACTATGGCTACACCTTC
TRBV10-3	TRBJ1-3	NA	NA	CAISERGGFANTIYF	TGTGCCATCAGTGAAAGGGGAGGATTTGCAAACACCATATATTTT
TRBV7-9	TRBJ1-3	TRBD1	NA	CLLSSRTGRSGNTIYF	TGCCTTCTCTCTAGTAGGACAGGCCGCTCTGGAAACACCATATATTTT
TRBV9	TRBJ2-1	TRBD2	few	CASSADAGGNNEQFF	TGTGCCAGCAGCGCCGATGCCGGGGGGAACAATGAGCAGTTCTTC
TRBV19	TRBJ1-5	TRBD1	NA	CASSILSGRTGGFYSNQPQHF	TGTGCCAGTAGTATTTTGTCCGGTCGGACAGGGGGGTTCTATAGCAATCAGCCCCAGCATTTT
TRBV3-1/TRBV3-2	TRBJ2-1	TRBD2	NA	CASSQEWLAGAYNEQFF	TGTGCCAGCAGCCAAGAGTGGCTAGCGGGAGCCTACAATGAGCAGTTCTTC
TRBV25-1	TRBJ2-5	NA	NA	CASSDPRTFQETQYF	TGTGCCAGCAGTGACCCACGGACTTTCCAAGAGACCCAGTACTTC
TRBV5-1	TRBJ2-7	TRBD1	NA	CASSLLQGAPSEQYF	TGCGCCAGCAGCTTGCTCCAGGGGGCGCCTTCGGAGCAGTACTTC
TRBV7-8	TRBJ1-3	TRBD1	NA	CASSLVGDRVRGNTIYF	TGTGCCAGCAGCTTAGTAGGGGACAGGGTGAGAGGAAACACCATATATTTT
TRBV24-1	TRBJ2-7	TRBD2	NA	CATREGLAKILLYEQYF	TGTGCCACCAGGGAGGGACTAGCAAAGATTCTATTATACGAGCAGTACTTC
TRBV27	TRBJ1-2	TRBD1	NA	CASRTGGSNYGYTF	TGTGCCAGCAGAACAGGGGGTTCTAACTATGGCTACACCTTC
TRBV7-9	TRBJ2-1	TRBD2	NA	CASSRSTSGRAVNEQFF	TGTGCCAGCAGCCGATCGACTAGCGGGAGGGCCGTAAATGAGCAGTTCTTC
TRBV4-3	TRBJ1-4	TRBD1	NA	CASSQDGRGNEKLFF	TGCGCCAGCAGCCAAGATGGCAGGGGGAATGAAAAACTGTTTTTT
TRBV5-6	TRBJ2-7	TRBD1	NA	CASSLQQGWNYEQYF	TGTGCCAGCAGCCTCCAACAGGGGTGGAACTACGAGCAGTACTTC
TRBV20-1	TRBJ1-2	NA	NA	CSASRRAGNVYGYTF	TGCAGTGCTAGTCGTCGAGCAGGGAATGTCTATGGCTACACCTTC
TRBV7-8	TRBJ2-7	TRBD2	NA	CASSHPTSGRARLVRGSYEQYF	TGTGCCAGCAGCCACCCCACTAGCGGGAGGGCCCGTCTCGTGAGGGGCTCCTACGAGCAGTACTTC
TRBV5-1	TRBJ2-1	TRBD2	NA	CASSYTSGSSYNEQFF	TGCGCCAGCAGCTACACTAGCGGGAGCTCCTACAATGAGCAGTTCTTC
TRBV7-9	TRBJ2-5	TRBD2	NA	CASSPSRRTSGKQETQYF	TGTGCCAGCAGCCCTTCTCGACGGACTAGCGGGAAACAAGAGACCCAGTACTTC
TRBV4-1	TRBJ1-5	NA	NA	CASSQEGGERGQPQHF	TGCGCCAGCAGCCAAGAAGGGGGGGAGCGGGGTCAGCCCCAGCATTTT
TRBV18	TRBJ2-3	NA	NA	CASSPEWSVRLTDTQYF	TGTGCCAGCTCACCGGAATGGTCGGTCAGGCTCACAGATACGCAGTATTTT
TRBV7-8	TRBJ2-1	TRBD1	once	CASIRDRGGNEQFF	TGTGCCAGCATCAGGGACAGGGGCGGCAATGAGCAGTTCTTC
TRBV19	TRBJ2-7	NA	NA	CASSLAGEQYF	TGTGCCAGTAGTTTGGCAGGGGAGCAGTACTTC
TRBV20-1	TRBJ2-2	NA	NA	CSASLARGGELFF	TGCAGTGCTAGTCTCGCCCGAGGCGGGGAGCTGTTTTTT
TRBV7-9	TRBJ1-3	NA	NA	CASSKTATASGNTIYF	TGTGCCAGCAGCAAAACCGCGACAGCCTCTGGAAACACCATATATTTT
TRBV28	TRBJ2-7	NA	NA	CASSLGGSYEQYF	TGTGCCAGCAGTTTGGGGGGATCCTACGAGCAGTACTTC
TRBV14	TRBJ1-6	NA	NA	CASSQFVAQVDSCYNSPLHF	TGTGCCAGCAGCCAATTCGTGGCCCAGGTTGATTCTTGTTATAATTCACCCCTCCACTTT
TRBV4-1	TRBJ2-2	TRBD2	NA	CASSQTSGSSGTGELFF	TGCGCCAGCAGCCAAACTAGCGGGAGTAGCGGCACCGGGGAGCTGTTTTTT
TRBV11-2	TRBJ2-7	NA	few	CASKGGGNLYEQYF	TGTGCCAGCAAGGGGGGAGGGAATCTCTACGAGCAGTACTTC
TRBV6-5	TRBJ2-1	NA	NA	CASSKDILYNEQFF	TGTGCCAGCAGTAAGGACATCCTCTACAATGAGCAGTTCTTC
TRBV13	TRBJ1-2	TRBD1	NA	CASSLGQLYGYTF	TGTGCCAGCAGCCTGGGACAGCTCTATGGCTACACCTTC
TRBV5-1	TRBJ1-2	TRBD1	NA	CASSLAGQGDGYTF	TGCGCCAGCAGCTTGGCCGGACAGGGGGATGGCTACACCTTC
TRBV29-1	TRBJ1-2	TRBD1	NA	CSVATGEGYGYTF	TGCAGCGTTGCCACAGGGGAAGGGTATGGCTACACCTTC
TRBV30	TRBJ2-1	NA	NA	CAWTVTLNYNEQFF	TGTGCCTGGACGGTAACCCTTAACTACAATGAGCAGTTCTTC
TRBV10-3	TRBJ2-3	TRBD1	NA	CATGMDGTGGFADTQYF	TGTGCCACCGGGATGGACGGGACAGGGGGCTTCGCAGATACGCAGTATTTT
TRBV19	TRBJ2-2	TRBD2	NA	CASSRSGTGTGELFF	TGTGCCAGTAGTAGAAGCGGGACGGGGACCGGGGAGCTGTTTTTT
TRBV24-1	TRBJ1-5	NA	NA	CATSYQGNQPQHF	TGTGCCACCAGTTACCAGGGAAATCAGCCCCAGCATTTT
TRBV3-1/TRBV3-2	TRBJ2-7	TRBD1	once	CASSQTPGQGAYEQYF	TGTGCCAGCAGCCAAACTCCGGGACAGGGGGCCTACGAGCAGTACTTC
TRBV5-1	TRBJ2-3	NA	NA	CASSLTRTTPGLDTQYF	TGCGCCAGCAGCTTGACACGGACTACACCGGGATTGGATACGCAGTATTTT
TRBV28	TRBJ2-5	TRBD2	NA	CASSGLAGEETQYF	TGTGCCAGCAGTGGACTAGCGGGAGAAGAGACCCAGTACTTC
TRBV6-5	TRBJ1-3	NA	NA	CASRVDSGNTIYF	TGTGCCAGCAGAGTGGACAGCGGAAACACCATATATTTT
TRBV7-3	TRBJ1-1	NA	NA	CASSQQGFTEAFF	TGTGCCAGCAGCCAACAGGGCTTCACTGAAGCTTTCTTT
TRBV12-3/TRBV12-4	TRBJ1-5	NA	few	CASSLQGTQPQHF	TGTGCCAGCAGTTTACAGGGAACGCAGCCCCAGCATTTT
TRBV25-1	TRBJ2-5	TRBD1	NA	CASRTGQAAQETQYF	TGTGCCAGCCGGACAGGTCAAGCTGCGCAAGAGACCCAGTACTTC
TRBV27	TRBJ1-5	NA	NA	CASSLGQGNQPQHF	TGTGCCAGCAGTTTAGGGCAAGGCAATCAGCCCCAGCATTTT
TRBV27	TRBJ2-1	NA	NA	CASRPSWGSNEQFF	TGTGCCAGCAGACCCTCATGGGGCTCCAATGAGCAGTTCTTC